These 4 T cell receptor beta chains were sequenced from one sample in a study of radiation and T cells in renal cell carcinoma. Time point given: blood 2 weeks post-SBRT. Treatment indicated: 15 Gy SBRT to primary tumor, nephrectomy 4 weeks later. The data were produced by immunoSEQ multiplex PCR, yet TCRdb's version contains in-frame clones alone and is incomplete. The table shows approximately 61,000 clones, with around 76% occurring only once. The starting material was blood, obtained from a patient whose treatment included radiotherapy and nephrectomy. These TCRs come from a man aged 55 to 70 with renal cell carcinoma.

CDR3 in amino acids: CASSRDRGNNNEQFF. The CDR3 DNA reads TGTGCCAGTAGTCGGGACAGGGGTAACAACAATGAGCAGTTCTTC. J is TRBJ2-1 and V is TRBV19; TRBD1 aligns across 10 bases. Germline V gene lookup returns CDR1 LNHDA and CDR2 SQIVND (reference sequence). V trimming: 5 bases; J trimming: 5 bases; junction bases outside the gene matches: 6. The CDR3 extends over 15 amino acids. The variable domain in full, completed from reference TRBV19 and TRBJ2-1, reads DGGITQSPKYLFRKEGQNVTLSCEQNLNHDAMYWYRQDPGQGLRLIYYSQIVNDFQKGDIAEGYSVSREKKESFPLTVTSAQKNPTAFYLCASSRDRGNNNEQFFGPGTRLTVL.

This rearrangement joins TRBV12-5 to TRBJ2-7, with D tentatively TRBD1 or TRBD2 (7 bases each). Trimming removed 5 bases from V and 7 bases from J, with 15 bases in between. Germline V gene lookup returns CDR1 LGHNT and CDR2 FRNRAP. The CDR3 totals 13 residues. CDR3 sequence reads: CASGREGAREQYF. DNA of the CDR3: TGTGCTAGTGGTAGGGAGGGGGCGAGAGAGCAGTACTTC.

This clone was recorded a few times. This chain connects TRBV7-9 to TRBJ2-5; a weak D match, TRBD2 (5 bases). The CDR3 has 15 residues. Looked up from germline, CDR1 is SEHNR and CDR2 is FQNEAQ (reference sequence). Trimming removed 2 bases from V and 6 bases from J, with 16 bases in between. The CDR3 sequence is CASSLPRRLGQTQYF. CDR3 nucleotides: TGTGCCAGCAGCTTACCTCGGAGGTTGGGTCAGACCCAGTACTTC.

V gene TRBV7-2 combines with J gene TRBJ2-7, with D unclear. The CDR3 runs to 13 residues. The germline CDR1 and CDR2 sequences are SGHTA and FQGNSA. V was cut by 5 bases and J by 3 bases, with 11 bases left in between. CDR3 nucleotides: TGTGCCAGCAGCACTCCTCCCCTCTACGAGCAGTACTTC. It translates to CASSTPPLYEQYF.